The source of this TCR beta chain is a study of blood T cell repertoires in COVID-19. Turning to the study itself: Whether acute or convalescent, the COVID-19 samples came from the United States, Italy and Spain. T cells, B-cell-depleted T cells, or PBMCs provided the cDNA or gDNA that served as material.

The CDR3 length is 13 residues. Germline CDR1 SGHDN, CDR2 FVKESK. V lost 0 bases and J 6 bases, leaving 8 bases between the germline ends. Using immunoSEQ multiplex PCR, the repertoire was profiled, and TCRdb retains in-frame clones only, with some absent. Counted here are around 250,000 clones, around 88% occurring once; the ten biggest clones make up approximately 5.4%. The chain is built from TRBV14 and TRBJ2-5; D gene ambiguous. The sequencing sample was made of peripheral blood. This clonotype was obtained from a man older than 75 with acute or convalescent COVID-19. This CDR3 is CASSQDLVKTQYF. DNA of the CDR3: TGTGCCAGCAGCCAAGATTTAGTTAAGACCCAGTACTTC.